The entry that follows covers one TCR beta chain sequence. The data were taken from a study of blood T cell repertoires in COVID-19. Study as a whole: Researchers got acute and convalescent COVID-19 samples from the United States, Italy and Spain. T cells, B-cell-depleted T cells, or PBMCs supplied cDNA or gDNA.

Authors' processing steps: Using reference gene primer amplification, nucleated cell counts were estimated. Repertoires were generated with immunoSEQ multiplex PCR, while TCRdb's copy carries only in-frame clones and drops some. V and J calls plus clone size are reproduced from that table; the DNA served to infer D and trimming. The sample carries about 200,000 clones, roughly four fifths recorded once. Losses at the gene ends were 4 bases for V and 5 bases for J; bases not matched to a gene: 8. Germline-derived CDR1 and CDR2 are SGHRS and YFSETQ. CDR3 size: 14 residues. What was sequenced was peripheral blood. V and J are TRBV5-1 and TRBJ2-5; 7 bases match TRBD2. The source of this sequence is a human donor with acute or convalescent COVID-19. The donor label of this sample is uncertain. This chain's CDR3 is CASSGGGFRETQYF. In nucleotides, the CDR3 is TGCGCCAGCAGCGGGGGGGGGTTCAGGGAGACCCAGTACTTC.